The 10 T cell receptor beta chains presented below share a single source sample, sequenced in a study of shared clonotypes between healthy human individuals. CD45RO negativity and positive selection for CCR7 defined naive CD8 cells, a population that excluded terminally differentiated effector memory CD45RA+ cells. Here immunoSEQ multiplex PCR was the method, and the copy in TCRdb shows in-frame clones only, minus some. The sample holds around 1.9 million clones, 93% seen once. Specimen: naive CD8+ T cells from PBMCs. These receptors were taken from a man aged 18 to 30 in good health. Some clones in this sample may be carry-over from other donors' samples.

V and J are TRBV19 and TRBJ2-7; 7 bases are a match to TRBD2. There are 14 residues in the CDR3. Trimming removed 4 bases from V and 2 bases from J; junction bases left unmatched: 5. The germline CDR1 and CDR2 sequences are LNHDA and SQIVND (reference sequence). The CDR3 DNA reads TGTGCCAGTAGTACCTTGGGACTACCCTACGAGCAGTACTTC. It is translated as CASSTLGLPYEQYF.

The CDR3 protein is CASSSPLAGGVYNEQFF. For the CDR3, the DNA is TGTGCCAGCAGTTCCCCACTAGCGGGAGGGGTTTACAATGAGCAGTTCTTC. The chain is built from TRBV28 and TRBJ2-1, with 13 bases identical to TRBD2. Looked up from germline, CDR1 is MDHEN and CDR2 is SYDVKM. With 4 bases clipped from V and 4 bases from J, the junction kept 7 bases outside the gene matches. This CDR3 is built from 17 residues.

The rearrangement uses TRBV7-9 and TRBJ2-3; 10 bases fit TRBD1. V was pared by 5 bases and J by 0 bases, with 5 bases of the junction left unmatched. Germline V gives CDR1 SEHNR, CDR2 FQNEAQ (reference sequence). The CDR3 runs to 16 residues. CDR3 sequence reads: CASSPWDRGSTDTQYF. CDR3 nucleotide sequence: TGTGCCAGCAGCCCCTGGGACAGGGGAAGCACAGATACGCAGTATTTT.

The V call is TRBV27, the J call TRBJ2-5, with TRBD1 matching 7 bases. The germline V gene encodes CDR1 MNHEY and CDR2 SMNVEV (reference sequence). The length of the CDR3 is 13 residues. Unmatched junction bases numbered 5, after V lost 5 bases and J lost 5 bases. The CDR3 sequence is CASSPRGWETQYF. CDR3 nucleotides: TGTGCCAGCAGTCCCAGGGGGTGGGAGACCCAGTACTTC.

J is TRBJ2-1 and V is TRBV10-3; perhaps D is TRBD1 or TRBD2 (6 bases each). CDR1 is ENHRY, CDR2 SYGVKD, per germline. The length of the CDR3 is 15 residues. V was cut by 3 bases and J by 3 bases, with 12 bases left in between. The CDR3 DNA sequence: TGTGCCATCAGTGACCGGGGGCAGGGCTACAATGAGCAGTTCTTC. Its protein product is CAISDRGQGYNEQFF.

The rearrangement uses TRBV4-2 and TRBJ1-4; 10 nucleotides align to TRBD1. The CDR3 has 16 residues. The germline V gene encodes CDR1 LGHNA and CDR2 YNFKEQ. V lost 0 bases and J lost 12; bases outside the gene matches: 10. The CDR3 nucleotides are TGTGCCAGCAGCCAAGATCCAGTGACAGGGGGCGCGGAACTGTTTTTT. This sequence encodes CASSQDPVTGGAELFF.

The chain combines TRBV29-1 with TRBJ2-1; 9 nucleotides align to TRBD2. The CDR3 has 14 amino acids. Germline trimming cut 7 bases from V and 3 bases from J; bases unmatched to any gene: 7. Germline CDR1 SQVTM, CDR2 ANQGSEA. Here the CDR3 reads CSARLAALYNEQFF. The CDR3 nucleotides are TGCAGCGCCCGACTAGCGGCCCTCTACAATGAGCAGTTCTTC.

The J gene is TRBJ1-2, the V gene TRBV4-1, with D maybe TRBD1 (5 bases). V shed 4 bases and J shed 4 bases, with 22 bases lying between them. This CDR3 comprises 17 residues. The V gene's germline CDR1 is MGHRA and CDR2 YSYEKL. The CDR3 region has the DNA TGCGCCAGCAGCCCCTACCCCGGGACGCTGGCGTCCTATGGCTACACCTTC. It yields the protein CASSPYPGTLASYGYTF.

The V gene is TRBV7-9, the J gene TRBJ2-3; 10 bases are shared with TRBD2. V shed 3 bases, J shed 4 bases, and the junction held 7 bases outside the gene matches. Germline CDR1 SEHNR, CDR2 FQNEAQ (reference sequence). The CDR3 consists of 16 residues. The CDR3 is CASSFSLAGVADTQYF. Written as DNA, the CDR3 is TGTGCCAGCAGCTTCAGTCTAGCGGGAGTCGCAGATACGCAGTATTTT.

On this clone: Other DNA sequences in the sample encode the same CDR3. This rearrangement joins TRBV28 to TRBJ1-3; 8 bases are shared with TRBD1. V was pared by 5 bases and J by 2 bases, with 2 bases of the junction left unmatched. Germline-derived CDR1 and CDR2 are MDHEN and SYDVKM. The CDR3 extends over 14 amino acids. For the CDR3, the DNA is TGTGCCAGCAGTCCGGACAGGGCTGGAAACACCATATATTTT. This gives the protein CASSPDRAGNTIYF.